The table lists the clone carrying this T cell receptor beta chain with many counts. This CDR3 contains 18 residues. Trimming left V 4 bases short and J 4 bases short, with 26 bases between. From germline, CDR1 is SGHRS and CDR2 YFSETQ. Fresh peripheral blood (roughly 9.7 ml) yielded the PBMCs. The sample originates from a study of Graves' ophthalmopathy and Graves' hyperthyroidism. For repertoire sequencing, the TCR beta CDR3 regions were amplified from RNA transcripts. In the first round, RT-PCR was carried out with HTBI primers, and a multiplex PCR formed the second round. TCRdb ran MiXCR on the multiplex PCR reads and lists one entry per CDR3 protein. Here the sample spans about 620,000 distinct CDR3 sequences, 20% to 25% being singletons.

The genes are TRBV5-1 and TRBJ2-5; no clear D gene. Sequenced material: peripheral blood. This sequence was found in a woman under 30 with stable Graves' hyperthyroidism. Some clones in this sample may be carry-over from other donors' samples. In DNA, the CDR3 is TGCGCCAGCAGCATTCAGCCCCCCAGGTCCTCCGGCGGAGAGACCCAGTACTTC. This translates into CASSIQPPRSSGGETQYF.